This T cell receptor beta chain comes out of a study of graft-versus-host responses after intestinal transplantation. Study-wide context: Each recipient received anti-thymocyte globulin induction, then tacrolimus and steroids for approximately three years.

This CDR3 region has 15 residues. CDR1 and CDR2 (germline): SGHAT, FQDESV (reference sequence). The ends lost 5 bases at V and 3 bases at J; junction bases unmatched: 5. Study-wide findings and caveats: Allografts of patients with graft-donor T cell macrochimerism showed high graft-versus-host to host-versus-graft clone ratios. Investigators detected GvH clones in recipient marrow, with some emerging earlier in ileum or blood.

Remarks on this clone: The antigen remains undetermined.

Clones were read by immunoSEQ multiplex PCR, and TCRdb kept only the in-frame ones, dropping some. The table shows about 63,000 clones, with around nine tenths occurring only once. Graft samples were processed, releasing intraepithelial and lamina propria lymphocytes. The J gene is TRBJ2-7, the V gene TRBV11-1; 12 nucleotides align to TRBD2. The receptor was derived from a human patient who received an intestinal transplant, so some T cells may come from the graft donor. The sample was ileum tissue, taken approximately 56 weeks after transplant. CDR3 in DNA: TGTGCCAGCAGCCCGACTAGCGGGGGCTACTACGAGCAGTACTTC. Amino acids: CASSPTSGGYYEQYF.